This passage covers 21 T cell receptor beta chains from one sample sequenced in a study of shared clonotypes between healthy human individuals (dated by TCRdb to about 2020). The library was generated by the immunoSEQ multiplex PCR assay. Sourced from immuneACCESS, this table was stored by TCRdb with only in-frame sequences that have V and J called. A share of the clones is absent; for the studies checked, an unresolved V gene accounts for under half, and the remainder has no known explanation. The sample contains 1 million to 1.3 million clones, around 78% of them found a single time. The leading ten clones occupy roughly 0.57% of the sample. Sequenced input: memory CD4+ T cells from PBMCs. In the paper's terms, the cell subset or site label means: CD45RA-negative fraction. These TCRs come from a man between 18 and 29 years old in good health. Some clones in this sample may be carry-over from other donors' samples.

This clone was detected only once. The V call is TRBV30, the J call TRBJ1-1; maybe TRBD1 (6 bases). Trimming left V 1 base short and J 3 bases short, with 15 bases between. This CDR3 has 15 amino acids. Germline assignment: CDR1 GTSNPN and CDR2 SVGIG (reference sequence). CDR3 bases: TGTGCCTGGAGTGACACCCTTAGGGGGGACACTGAAGCTTTCTTT. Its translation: CAWSDTLRGDTEAFF.

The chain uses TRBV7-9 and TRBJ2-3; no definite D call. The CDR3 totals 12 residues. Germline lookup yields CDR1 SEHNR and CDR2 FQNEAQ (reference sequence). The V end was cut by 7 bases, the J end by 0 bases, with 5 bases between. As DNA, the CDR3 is TGTGCCAGCAACCCTAGCACAGATACGCAGTATTTT. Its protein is CASNPSTDTQYF.

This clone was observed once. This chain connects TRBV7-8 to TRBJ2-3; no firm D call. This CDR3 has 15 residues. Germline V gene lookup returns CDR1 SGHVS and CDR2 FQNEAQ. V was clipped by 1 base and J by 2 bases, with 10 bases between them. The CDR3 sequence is CASSLEQATTDTQYF. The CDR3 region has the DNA TGTGCCAGCAGCTTAGAGCAGGCTACCACAGATACGCAGTATTTT.

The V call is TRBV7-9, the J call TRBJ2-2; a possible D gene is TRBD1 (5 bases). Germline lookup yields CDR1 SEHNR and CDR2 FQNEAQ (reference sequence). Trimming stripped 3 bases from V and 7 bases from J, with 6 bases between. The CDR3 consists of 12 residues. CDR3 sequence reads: CASSFQGGELFF. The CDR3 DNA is TGTGCCAGCAGCTTTCAGGGCGGGGAGCTGTTTTTT. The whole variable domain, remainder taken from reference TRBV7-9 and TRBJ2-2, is DTGVSQNPRHKITKRGQNVTFRCDPISEHNRLYWYRQTLGQGPEFLTYFQNEAQLEKSRLLSDRFSAERPKGSFSTLEIQRTEQGDSAMYLCASSFQGGELFFGEGSRLTVL.

In DNA, the CDR3 is TGTGCCAGCAGCCGAAACAGGGGTTTAGCTAATGAAAAACTGTTTTTT. This codes for CASSRNRGLANEKLFF. The J gene is TRBJ1-4, the V gene TRBV7-9; 7 bases fit TRBD1. This CDR3 has 16 amino acids. After removal of 5 bases from V and 3 bases from J, the junction contained 9 bases not matched to a gene. CDR1 is SEHNR and CDR2 is FQNEAQ in the germline V gene (reference sequence).

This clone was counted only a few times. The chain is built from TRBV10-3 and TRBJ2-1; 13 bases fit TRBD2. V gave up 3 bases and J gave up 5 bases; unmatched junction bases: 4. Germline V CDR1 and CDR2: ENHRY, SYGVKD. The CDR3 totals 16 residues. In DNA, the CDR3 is TGTGCCATCAGTGATCACACTAGCGGGAGGGACAATGAGCAGTTCTTC. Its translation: CAISDHTSGRDNEQFF.

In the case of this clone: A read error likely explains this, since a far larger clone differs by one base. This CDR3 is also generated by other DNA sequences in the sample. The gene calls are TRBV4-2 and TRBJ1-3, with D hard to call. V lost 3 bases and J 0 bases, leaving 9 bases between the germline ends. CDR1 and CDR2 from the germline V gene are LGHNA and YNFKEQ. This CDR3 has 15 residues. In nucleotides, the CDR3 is TGTGCCAGCAGCCAGGGCCCGGCCTCTGGAAACACCATATATTTT. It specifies CASSQGPASGNTIYF.

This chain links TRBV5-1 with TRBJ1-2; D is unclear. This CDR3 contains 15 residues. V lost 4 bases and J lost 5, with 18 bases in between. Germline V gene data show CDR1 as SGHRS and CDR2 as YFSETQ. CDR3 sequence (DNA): TGCGCCAGCAGCCCGGGTCTGGGGTTTGGATATGGCTACACCTTC. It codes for CASSPGLGFGYGYTF.

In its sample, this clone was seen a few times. In nucleotides, the CDR3 is TGTGCCAGCAGCTACCAGGGCTCGGAGACCCAGTACTTC. Translation: CASSYQGSETQYF. The chain carries TRBV11-3 and TRBJ2-5; D might be TRBD1 (5 bases). The CDR3 is made up of 13 amino acids. Trimming removed 4 bases from V and 5 bases from J, with 11 bases in between. Germline V gives CDR1 SGHNT, CDR2 YENEEA.

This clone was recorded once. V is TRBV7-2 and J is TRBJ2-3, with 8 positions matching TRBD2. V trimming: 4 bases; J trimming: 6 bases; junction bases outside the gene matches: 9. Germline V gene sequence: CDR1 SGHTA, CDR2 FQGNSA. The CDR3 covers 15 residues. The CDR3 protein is CASSWAGTSGDTQYF. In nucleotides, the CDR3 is TGTGCCAGCAGCTGGGCCGGGACTAGTGGGGATACGCAGTATTTT.

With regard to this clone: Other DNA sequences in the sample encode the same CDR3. CDR3 sequence reads: CASSEGGSSYEQYF. The CDR3, as DNA: TGTGCCAGCAGTGAAGGGGGAAGCTCCTACGAGCAGTACTTC. The rearrangement links TRBV6-1 to TRBJ2-7; D gene unclear. Germline CDR1 and CDR2: MNHNS and SASEGT. The V and J ends lost 1 base and 0 bases respectively, with 7 bases between them. The CDR3 spans 14 residues.

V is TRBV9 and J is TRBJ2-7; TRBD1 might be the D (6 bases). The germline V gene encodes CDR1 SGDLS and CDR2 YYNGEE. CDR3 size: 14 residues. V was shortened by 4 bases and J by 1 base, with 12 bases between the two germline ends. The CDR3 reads CASSLRDRSYEQYF. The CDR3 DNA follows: TGTGCCAGCAGCCTCCGAGACAGGTCCTACGAGCAGTACTTC.

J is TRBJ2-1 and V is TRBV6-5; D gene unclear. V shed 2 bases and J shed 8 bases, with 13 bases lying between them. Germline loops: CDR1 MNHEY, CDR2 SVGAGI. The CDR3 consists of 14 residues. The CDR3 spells CASSYEYGSDEQFF. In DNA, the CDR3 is TGTGCCAGCAGTTACGAGTATGGGTCGGATGAGCAGTTCTTC.

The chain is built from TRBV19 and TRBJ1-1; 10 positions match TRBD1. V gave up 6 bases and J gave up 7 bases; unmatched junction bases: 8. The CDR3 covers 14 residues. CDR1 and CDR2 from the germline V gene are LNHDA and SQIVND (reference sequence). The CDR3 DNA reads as TGTGCCAGTAGGTGGGACAGGGGCAGCCTTGAAGCTTTCTTT. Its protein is CASRWDRGSLEAFF. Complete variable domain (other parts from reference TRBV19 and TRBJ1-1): DGGITQSPKYLFRKEGQNVTLSCEQNLNHDAMYWYRQDPGQGLRLIYYSQIVNDFQKGDIAEGYSVSREKKESFPLTVTSAQKNPTAFYLCASRWDRGSLEAFFGQGTRLTVV.

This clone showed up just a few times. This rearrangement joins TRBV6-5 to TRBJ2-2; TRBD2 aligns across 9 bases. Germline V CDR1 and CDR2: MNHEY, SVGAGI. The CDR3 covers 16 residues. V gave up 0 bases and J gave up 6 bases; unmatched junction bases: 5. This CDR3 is CASSYSGLAWAGELFF. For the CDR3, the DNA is TGTGCCAGCAGTTACTCCGGACTAGCGTGGGCCGGGGAGCTGTTTTTT.

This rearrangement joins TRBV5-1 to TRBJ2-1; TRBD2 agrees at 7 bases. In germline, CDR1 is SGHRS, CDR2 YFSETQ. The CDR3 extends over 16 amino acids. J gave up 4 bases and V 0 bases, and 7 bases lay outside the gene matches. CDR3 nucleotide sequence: TGCGCCAGCAGCTTGGTGGTGGGAGGGGTTTACAATGAGCAGTTCTTC. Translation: CASSLVVGGVYNEQFF.

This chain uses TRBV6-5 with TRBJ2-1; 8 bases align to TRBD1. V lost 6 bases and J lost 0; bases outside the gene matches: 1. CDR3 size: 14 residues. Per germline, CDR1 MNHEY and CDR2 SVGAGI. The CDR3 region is CASRDRASYNEQFF. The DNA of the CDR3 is TGTGCCAGCAGGGACAGGGCCTCCTACAATGAGCAGTTCTTC.

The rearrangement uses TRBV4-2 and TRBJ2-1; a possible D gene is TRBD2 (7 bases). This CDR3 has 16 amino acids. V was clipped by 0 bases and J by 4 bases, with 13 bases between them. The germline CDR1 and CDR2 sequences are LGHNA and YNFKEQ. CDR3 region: CASSQDFGGLYNEQFF. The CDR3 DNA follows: TGTGCCAGCAGCCAAGATTTCGGGGGGCTATACAATGAGCAGTTCTTC.

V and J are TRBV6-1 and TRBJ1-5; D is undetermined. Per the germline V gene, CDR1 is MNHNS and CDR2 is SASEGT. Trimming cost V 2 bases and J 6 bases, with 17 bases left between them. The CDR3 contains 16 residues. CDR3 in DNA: TGTGCCAGCAGTGAACGTGGTTCGGGAAGGAGTCAGCCCCAGCATTTT. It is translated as CASSERGSGRSQPQHF.

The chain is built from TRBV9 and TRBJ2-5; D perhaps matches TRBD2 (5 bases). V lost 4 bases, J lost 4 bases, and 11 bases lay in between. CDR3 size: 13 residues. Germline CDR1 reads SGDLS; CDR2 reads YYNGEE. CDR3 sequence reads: CASSLAGVETQYF. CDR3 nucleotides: TGTGCCAGCAGCCTAGCTGGGGTAGAGACCCAGTACTTC.

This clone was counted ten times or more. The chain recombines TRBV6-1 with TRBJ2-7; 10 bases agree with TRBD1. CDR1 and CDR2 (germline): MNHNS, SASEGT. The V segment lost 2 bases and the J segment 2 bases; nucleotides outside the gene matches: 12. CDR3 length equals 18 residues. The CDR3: CASSEPTSPGQGTYEQYF. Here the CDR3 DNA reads TGTGCCAGCAGTGAACCCACGAGTCCGGGACAGGGGACCTACGAGCAGTACTTC.